The 7 T cell receptor beta chains below come from one sample, sequenced in a study of blood T cell repertoires in COVID-19. Sequenced by immunoSEQ multiplex PCR; TCRdb stores in-frame clones only, minus some. The data contain 200,000 to 300,000 clones, about nine tenths of them seen just once; the ten biggest clones take up around 10%. Sequenced: peripheral blood. The receptors come from a man aged 40-49 years who had recovered from COVID-19.

This clone showed up just once. The chain couples TRBV7-2 to TRBJ2-2; 9 bases are a match to TRBD2. V dropped 3 bases and J dropped 1; count of bases not matched to a gene: 3. The germline V gene encodes CDR1 SGHTA and CDR2 FQGNSA. The CDR3 spans 16 residues. The CDR3 region has the DNA TGTGCCAGCAGCTTCAGAGCGGGAGGGAACACCGGGGAGCTGTTTTTT. Protein sequence: CASSFRAGGNTGELFF.

Points on this clone: The sample holds other DNA sequences that translate to the same CDR3. CDR3 residues: CASSSRGAGETQYF. CDR3 in DNA: TGTGCCAGCAGTTCCCGGGGGGCGGGGGAGACCCAGTACTTC. The chain carries TRBV7-8 and TRBJ2-5; a weak D match, TRBD2 (7 bases). The germline CDR1 and CDR2 sequences are SGHVS and FQNEAQ. V lost 6 bases, J lost 5 bases, and 16 bases lay in between. The CDR3 length is 14 residues.

The chain is built from TRBV5-1 and TRBJ1-1; the match to TRBD1 covers 7 bases. Germline V gene lookup returns CDR1 SGHRS and CDR2 YFSETQ. With V trimmed by 3 bases and J by 4 bases, 9 bases remained unmatched. This CDR3 is 15 amino acids long. The CDR3 DNA sequence: TGCGCCAGCAGCTCGGACAGGCCAATGGGCACTGAAGCTTTCTTT. Protein product: CASSSDRPMGTEAFF.

The rearrangement uses TRBV3-1 (or the pseudogene TRBV3-2) and TRBJ2-5; the D gene is possibly TRBD2 (5 bases). This CDR3 has 14 residues. V gave up 5 bases and J gave up 2 bases, with 12 bases separating them. Per the germline V gene, CDR1 is LGHDT and CDR2 is YNNKEL (reference sequence). The CDR3 loop reads CASSSIGVQETQYF. The CDR3 region has the DNA TGTGCCAGCAGCTCTATCGGGGTTCAAGAGACCCAGTACTTC.

The CDR3 DNA follows: TGTGCCAGCAGAGAGGCGTTTGAAGCTTTCTTT. This sequence encodes CASREAFEAFF. V is TRBV12-3 or TRBV12-4 and J is TRBJ1-1; D remains ambiguous. The ends were cut back, 6 bases at V and 7 bases at J, with 9 bases in the middle. There are 11 residues in the CDR3.

The rearrangement joins TRBV5-6 to TRBJ2-3; no definite D call. Per germline, CDR1 SGHDT and CDR2 YYEEEE. CDR3 size: 16 residues. Trimming removed 2 bases at V and 2 bases at J, with 15 bases between. The CDR3 loop is CASSFSGRRSTDTQYF. Here the CDR3 DNA reads TGTGCCAGCAGCTTCAGTGGTCGGCGGTCCACAGATACGCAGTATTTT. Filled out from reference TRBV5-6 and TRBJ2-3, the complete variable domain reads DAGVTQSPTHLIKTRGQQVTLRCSPKSGHDTVSWYQQALGQGPQFIFQYYEEEERQRGNFPDRFSGHQFPNYSSELNVNALLLGDSALYLCASSFSGRRSTDTQYFGPGTRLTVL.

The genes are TRBV6-6 and TRBJ2-7; the D gene is possibly TRBD2 (5 bases). Germline lookup yields CDR1 MNHNY and CDR2 SVGAGI (reference sequence). There are 14 residues in the CDR3. The V end lost 0 bases, the J end lost 3 bases, and 9 bases lay between the germline ends. CDR3 sequence (DNA): TGTGCCAGCAGTTACTCTGGGGAGATCTACGAGCAGTACTTC. Encoded protein: CASSYSGEIYEQYF.